The source of this T cell receptor (beta chain) is a study of cytomegalovirus exposure and HLA in healthy donors. V shed 7 bases and J shed 6 bases, with 25 bases lying between them. CDR1 is MDHEN, CDR2 SYDVKM, per germline. This CDR3 spans 16 amino acids. The PCR ran on 60 Vbeta and 13 Jbeta primers. The method was immunoSEQ multiplex PCR; TCRdb's version includes in-frame clones alone and lacks a portion of them. Of approximately 170,000 clones listed, about 80% are singletons. This cohort consisted of healthy bone marrow donors. The sample taken for sequencing was PBMCs. This receptor was identified in a man between 18 and 29 years old in good health and CMV-seropositive. The V gene is TRBV28, the J gene TRBJ2-7; weak D call: TRBD1 (6 bases). DNA of the CDR3: TGTGCCAGCACTCCCCGAGGGGGACACATCACAGTCGAGCAGTACTTC. This translates into CASTPRGGHITVEQYF.